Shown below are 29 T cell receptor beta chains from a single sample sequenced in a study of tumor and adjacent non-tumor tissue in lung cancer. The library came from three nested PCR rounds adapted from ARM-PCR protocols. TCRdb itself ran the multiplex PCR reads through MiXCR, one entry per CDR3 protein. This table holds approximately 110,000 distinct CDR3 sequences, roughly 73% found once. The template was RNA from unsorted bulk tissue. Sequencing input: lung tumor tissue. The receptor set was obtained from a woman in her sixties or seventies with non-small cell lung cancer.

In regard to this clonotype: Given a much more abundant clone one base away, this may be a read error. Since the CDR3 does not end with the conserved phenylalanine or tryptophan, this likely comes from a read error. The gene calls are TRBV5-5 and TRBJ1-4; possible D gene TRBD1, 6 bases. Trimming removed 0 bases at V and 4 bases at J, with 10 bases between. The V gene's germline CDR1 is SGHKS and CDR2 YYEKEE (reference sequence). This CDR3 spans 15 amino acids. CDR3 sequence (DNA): TGTGCCAGCAGCTTGGAAGGACAGCTTAATGAAAAACTGTTTTAT. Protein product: CASSLEGQLNEKLFY.

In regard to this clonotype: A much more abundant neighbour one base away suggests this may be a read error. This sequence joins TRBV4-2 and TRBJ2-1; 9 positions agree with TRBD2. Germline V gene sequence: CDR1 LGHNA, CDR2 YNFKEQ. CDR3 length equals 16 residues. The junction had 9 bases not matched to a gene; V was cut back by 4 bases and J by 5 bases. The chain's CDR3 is CASSPMPRLADNEQFF. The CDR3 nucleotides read TGTGCCAGCAGCCCCATGCCCAGACTAGCGGACAATGAGCAGTTCTTC.

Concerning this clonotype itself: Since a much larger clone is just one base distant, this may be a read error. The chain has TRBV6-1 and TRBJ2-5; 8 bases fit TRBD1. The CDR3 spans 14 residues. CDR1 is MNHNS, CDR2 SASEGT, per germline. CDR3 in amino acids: CSSSERQGAWTQYF. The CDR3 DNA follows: TGTTCCAGCAGTGAAAGGCAGGGGGCCTGGACCCAGTACTTC.

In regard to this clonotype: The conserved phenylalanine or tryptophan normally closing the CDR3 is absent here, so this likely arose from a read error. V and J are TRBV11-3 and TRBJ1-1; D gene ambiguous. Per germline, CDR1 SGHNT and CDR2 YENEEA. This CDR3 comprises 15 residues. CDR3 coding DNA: TGTCCCAGCAGCTTAGATTCGGTGAGAGGCACTGAAGCTTTCCTT. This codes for CPSSLDSVRGTEAFL.

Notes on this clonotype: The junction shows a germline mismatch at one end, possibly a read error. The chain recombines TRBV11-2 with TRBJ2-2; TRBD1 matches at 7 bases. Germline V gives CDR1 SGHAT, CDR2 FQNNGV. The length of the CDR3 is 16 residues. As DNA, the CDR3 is TGTGCCATCAGCTTAATGGTGTTACAGGGGCCCGGGGAACTGTTTTTT. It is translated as CAISLMVLQGPGELFF.

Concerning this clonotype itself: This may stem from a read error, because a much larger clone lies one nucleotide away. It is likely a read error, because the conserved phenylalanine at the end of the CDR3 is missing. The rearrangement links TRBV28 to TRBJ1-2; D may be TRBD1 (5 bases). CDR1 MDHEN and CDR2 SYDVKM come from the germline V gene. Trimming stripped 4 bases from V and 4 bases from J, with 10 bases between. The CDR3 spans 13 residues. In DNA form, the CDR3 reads TGTGCCAGCAGTTATGGACATAGCTATGGCTACACCTCC. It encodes CASSYGHSYGYTS.

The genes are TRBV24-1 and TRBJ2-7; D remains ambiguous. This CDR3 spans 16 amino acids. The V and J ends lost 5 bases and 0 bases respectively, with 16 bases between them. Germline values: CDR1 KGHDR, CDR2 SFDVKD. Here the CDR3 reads CATSGLIIYPSYEQYF. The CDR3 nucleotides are TGTGCCACCAGTGGCCTTATCATCTACCCCTCCTACGAGCAGTACTTC.

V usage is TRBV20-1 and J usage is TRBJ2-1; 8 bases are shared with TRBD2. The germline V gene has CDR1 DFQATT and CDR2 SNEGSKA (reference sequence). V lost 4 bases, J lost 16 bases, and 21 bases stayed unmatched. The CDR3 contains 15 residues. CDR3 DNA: TGCAGTGCTACGATCCCGGGACTAGGGGGGCATGAGGAATTCTTC. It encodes CSATIPGLGGHEEFF.

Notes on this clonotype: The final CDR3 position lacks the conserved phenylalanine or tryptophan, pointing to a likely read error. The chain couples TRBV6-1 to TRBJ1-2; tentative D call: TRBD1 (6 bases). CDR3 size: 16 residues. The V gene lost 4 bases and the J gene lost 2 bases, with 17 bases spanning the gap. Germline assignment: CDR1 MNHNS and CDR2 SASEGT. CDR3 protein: CASSVMWAGANYGYTS. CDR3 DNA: TGTGCCAGCAGTGTAATGTGGGCAGGGGCCAACTATGGCTACACCTCC.

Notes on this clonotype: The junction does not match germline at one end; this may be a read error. This CDR3 reads CASSNTRSGCISYNEHFF. As DNA, the CDR3 is TGTGCCAGCAGTAACACGCGCTCCGGATGTATCTCCTACAATGAGCACTTCTTC. This rearrangement joins TRBV6-5 to TRBJ2-1; unclear D gene. CDR1 MNHEY and CDR2 SVGAGI come from the germline V gene. This CDR3 has 18 amino acids.

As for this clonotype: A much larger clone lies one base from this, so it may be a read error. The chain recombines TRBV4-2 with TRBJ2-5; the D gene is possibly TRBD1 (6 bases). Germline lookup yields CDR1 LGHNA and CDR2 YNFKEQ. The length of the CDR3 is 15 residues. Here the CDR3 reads CASSQDPGQQEIQYF. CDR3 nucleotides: TGTGCCAGCAGCCAAGACCCGGGACAACAAGAGATCCAGTACTTC.

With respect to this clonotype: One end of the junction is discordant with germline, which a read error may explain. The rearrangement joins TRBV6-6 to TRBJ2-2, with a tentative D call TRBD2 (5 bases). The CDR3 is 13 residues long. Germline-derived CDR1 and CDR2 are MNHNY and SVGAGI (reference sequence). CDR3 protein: CAIRTPNTGELYF. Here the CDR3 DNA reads TGTGCCATCAGGACCCCAAACACCGGGGAGCTGTATTTT.

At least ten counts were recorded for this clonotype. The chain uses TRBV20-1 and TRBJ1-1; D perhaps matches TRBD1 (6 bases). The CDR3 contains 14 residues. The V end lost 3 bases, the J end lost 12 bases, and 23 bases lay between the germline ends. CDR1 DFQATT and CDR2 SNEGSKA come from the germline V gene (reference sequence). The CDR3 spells CSASLLGGAGRTFF. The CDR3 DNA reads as TGCAGTGCTAGTCTCCTAGGGGGGGCCGGGCGAACTTTCTTT.

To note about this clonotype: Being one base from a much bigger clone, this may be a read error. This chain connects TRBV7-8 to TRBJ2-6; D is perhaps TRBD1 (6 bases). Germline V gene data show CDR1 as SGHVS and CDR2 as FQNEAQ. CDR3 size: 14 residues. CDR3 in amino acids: CASSYGTLANVLIF. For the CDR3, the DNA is TGTGCCAGCAGCTACGGGACATTGGCCAACGTCCTGATTTTC. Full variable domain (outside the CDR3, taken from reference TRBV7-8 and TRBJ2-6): GAGVSQSPRYKVAKRGQDVALRCDPISGHVSLFWYQQALGQGPEFLTYFQNEAQLDKSGLPSDRFFAERPEGSVSTLKIQRTQQEDSAVYLCASSYGTLANVLIFGAGSRLTVL.

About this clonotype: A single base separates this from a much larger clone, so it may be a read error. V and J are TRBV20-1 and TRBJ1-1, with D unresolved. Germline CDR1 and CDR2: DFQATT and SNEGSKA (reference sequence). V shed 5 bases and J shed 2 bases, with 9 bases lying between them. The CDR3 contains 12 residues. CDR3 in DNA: TGCAGTGCTGTATACCCAAACACTGAAGCTTTCTTT. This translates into CSAVYPNTEAFF.

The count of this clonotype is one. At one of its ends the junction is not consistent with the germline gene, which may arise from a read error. CDR3 sequence reads: CASSGPDSAIFSGASVQTF. CDR3 in DNA: TGTGCCAGCAGTGGCCCGGACAGTGCCATATTCTCTGGGGCCAGCGTCCAGACTTTC. V and J are TRBV6-1 and TRBJ2-6; tentatively, D is TRBD1 (6 bases). From germline, CDR1 is MNHNS and CDR2 SASEGT. The CDR3 length is 19 residues.

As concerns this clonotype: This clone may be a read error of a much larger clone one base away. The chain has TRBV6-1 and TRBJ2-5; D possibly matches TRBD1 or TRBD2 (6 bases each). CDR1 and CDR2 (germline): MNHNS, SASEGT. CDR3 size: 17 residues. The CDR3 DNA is TGTGCCAGCAGTGGGAATCGGTTCGGGGGCCCACAAGAGGCCCAGTACTTC. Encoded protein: CASSGNRFGGPQEAQYF.

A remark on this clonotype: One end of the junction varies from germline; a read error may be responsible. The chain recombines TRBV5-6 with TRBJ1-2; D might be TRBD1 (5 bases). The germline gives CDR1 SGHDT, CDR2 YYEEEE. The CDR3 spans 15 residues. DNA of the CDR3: TGTGCCAGCAGCTTGAGGGGCCTACCTAACTATGACTACACCTTC. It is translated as CASSLRGLPNYDYTF.

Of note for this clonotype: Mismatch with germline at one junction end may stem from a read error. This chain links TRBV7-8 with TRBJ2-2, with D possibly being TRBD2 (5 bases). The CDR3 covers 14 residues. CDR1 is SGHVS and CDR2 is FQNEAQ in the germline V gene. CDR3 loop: CASGLSLKTGELFF. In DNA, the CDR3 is TGTGCCAGTGGGCTTAGCCTGAAGACCGGGGAGTTGTTTTTT.

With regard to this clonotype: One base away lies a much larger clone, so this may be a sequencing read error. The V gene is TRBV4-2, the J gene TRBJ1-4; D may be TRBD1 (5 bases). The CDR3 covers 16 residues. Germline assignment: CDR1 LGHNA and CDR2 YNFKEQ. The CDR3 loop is CASSQVTVATNEKLLF. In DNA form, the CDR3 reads TGTGCCAGCAGCCAAGTGACAGTTGCAACTAATGAAAAACTGCTTTTT.

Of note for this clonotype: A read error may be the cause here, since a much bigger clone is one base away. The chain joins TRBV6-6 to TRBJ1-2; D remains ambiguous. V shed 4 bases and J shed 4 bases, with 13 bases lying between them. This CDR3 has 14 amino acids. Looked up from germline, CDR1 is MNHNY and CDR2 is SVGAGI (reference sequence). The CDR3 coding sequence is TGTGCCAGCAGTTCTACGACACGCAGCTATGGCTACACCTTC. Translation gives CASSSTTRSYGYTF.

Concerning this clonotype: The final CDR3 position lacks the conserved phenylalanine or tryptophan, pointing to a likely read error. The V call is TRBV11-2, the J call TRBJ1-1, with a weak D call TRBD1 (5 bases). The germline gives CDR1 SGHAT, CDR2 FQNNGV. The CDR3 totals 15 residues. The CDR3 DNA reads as TGTGCCTGCAGCCCCCGGGGGGTTGGTGACACTGAAGCTTTCTCT. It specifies CACSPRGVGDTEAFS.

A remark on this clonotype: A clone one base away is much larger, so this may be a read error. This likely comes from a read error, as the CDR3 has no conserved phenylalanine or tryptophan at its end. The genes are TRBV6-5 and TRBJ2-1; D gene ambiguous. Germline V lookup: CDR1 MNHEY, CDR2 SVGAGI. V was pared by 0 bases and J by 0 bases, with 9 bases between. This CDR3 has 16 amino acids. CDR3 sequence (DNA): TGTGCCAGCAGTTACTCGGGTTGGGGCTCCTACAATGAGCAGTTCTTA. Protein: CASSYSGWGSYNEQFL.

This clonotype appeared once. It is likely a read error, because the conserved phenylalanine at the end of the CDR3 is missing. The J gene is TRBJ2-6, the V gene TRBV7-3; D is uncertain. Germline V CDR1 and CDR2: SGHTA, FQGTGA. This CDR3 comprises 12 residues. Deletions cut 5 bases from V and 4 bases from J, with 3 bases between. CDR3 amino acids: CASSEGANVLTI. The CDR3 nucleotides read TGTGCCAGCAGCGAAGGGGCCAACGTCCTGACTATC.

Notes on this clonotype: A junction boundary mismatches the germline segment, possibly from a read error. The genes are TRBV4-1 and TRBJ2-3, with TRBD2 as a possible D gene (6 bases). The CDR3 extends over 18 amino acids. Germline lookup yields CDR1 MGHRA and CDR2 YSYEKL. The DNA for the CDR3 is TGCGCCAGCAGCCAAGAGAGACGAACGGGGGTCTCCACAGATACGCAGTACTTT. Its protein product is CASSQERRTGVSTDTQYF.

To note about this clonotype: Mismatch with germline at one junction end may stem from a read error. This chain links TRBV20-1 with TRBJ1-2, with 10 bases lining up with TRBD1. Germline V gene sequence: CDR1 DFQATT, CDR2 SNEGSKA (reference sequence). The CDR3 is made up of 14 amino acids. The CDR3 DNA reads TGCAGAGCACTACCCGGACAGGGGGGCTATGGCTACGCCTTC. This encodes CRALPGQGGYGYAF.

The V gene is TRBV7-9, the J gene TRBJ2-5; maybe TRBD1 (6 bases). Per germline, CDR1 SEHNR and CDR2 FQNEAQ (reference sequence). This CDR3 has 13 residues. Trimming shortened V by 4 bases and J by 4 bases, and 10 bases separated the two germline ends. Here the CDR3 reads CASSSAGAETQYF. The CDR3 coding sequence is TGTGCCAGCAGCTCAGCAGGGGCAGAGACCCAGTACTTC.

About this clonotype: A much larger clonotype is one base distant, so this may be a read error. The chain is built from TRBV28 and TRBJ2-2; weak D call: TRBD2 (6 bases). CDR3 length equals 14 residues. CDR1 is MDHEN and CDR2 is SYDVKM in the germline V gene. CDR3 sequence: CAISLRGTDGELFF. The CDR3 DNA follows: TGTGCCATCAGTCTCCGGGGGACGGACGGGGAGCTGTTTTTT.

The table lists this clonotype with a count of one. The CDR3 is CANKGDRDGSGELFF. The CDR3 nucleotides read TGTGCCAACAAGGGGGACAGGGACGGTTCCGGGGAGCTGTTTTTT. The chain has TRBV6-2 or TRBV6-3 and TRBJ2-2; 9 bases agree with TRBD1. Per the germline V gene, CDR1 is MNHEY and CDR2 is SVGEGT. The V segment lost 10 bases and the J segment 6 bases; nucleotides outside the gene matches: 12. The CDR3 spans 15 residues.